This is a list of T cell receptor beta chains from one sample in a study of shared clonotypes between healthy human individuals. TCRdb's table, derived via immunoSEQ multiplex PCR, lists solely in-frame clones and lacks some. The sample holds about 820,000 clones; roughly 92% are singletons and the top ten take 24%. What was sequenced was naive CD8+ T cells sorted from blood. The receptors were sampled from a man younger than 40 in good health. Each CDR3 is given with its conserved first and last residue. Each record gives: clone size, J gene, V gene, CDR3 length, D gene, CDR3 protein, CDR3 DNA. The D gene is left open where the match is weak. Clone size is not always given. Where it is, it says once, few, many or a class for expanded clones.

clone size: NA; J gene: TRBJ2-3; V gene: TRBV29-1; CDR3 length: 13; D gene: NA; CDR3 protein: CSVVDGASDTQYF; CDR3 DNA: TGCAGCGTTGTAGACGGAGCTTCAGATACGCAGTATTTT
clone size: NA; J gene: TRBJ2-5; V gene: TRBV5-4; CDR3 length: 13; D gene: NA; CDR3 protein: CASSLGQQETQYF; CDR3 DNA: TGTGCCAGCAGCTTGGGGCAGCAAGAGACCCAGTACTTC
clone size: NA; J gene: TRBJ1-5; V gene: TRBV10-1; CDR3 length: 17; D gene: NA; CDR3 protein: CASRGSGTGNLNQPQHF; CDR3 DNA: TGCGCCAGCAGAGGTTCGGGCACAGGGAATTTGAATCAGCCCCAGCATTTT
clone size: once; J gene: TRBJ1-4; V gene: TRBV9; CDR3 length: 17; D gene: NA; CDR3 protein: CASSARKGGTANEKLFF; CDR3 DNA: TGTGCCAGCAGCGCTCGGAAGGGCGGGACCGCTAATGAAAAACTGTTTTTT
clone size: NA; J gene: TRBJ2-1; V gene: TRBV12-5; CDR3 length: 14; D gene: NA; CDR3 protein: CASGLSQGWNEQFF; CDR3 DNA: TGTGCTAGTGGTTTGTCACAGGGCTGGAATGAGCAGTTCTTC
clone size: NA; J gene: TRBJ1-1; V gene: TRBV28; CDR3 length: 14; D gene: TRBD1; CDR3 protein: CASNWDRLNTEAFF; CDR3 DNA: TGTGCCAGCAACTGGGACAGATTAAACACTGAAGCTTTCTTT
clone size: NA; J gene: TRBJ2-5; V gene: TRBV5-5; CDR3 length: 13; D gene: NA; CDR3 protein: CASSWDTQETQYF; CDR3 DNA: TGTGCCAGCAGCTGGGACACCCAAGAGACCCAGTACTTC
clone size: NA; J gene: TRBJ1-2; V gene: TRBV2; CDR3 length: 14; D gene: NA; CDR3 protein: CASSEETIAYGYTF; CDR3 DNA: TGTGCCAGCAGTGAAGAGACCATAGCGTATGGCTACACCTTC
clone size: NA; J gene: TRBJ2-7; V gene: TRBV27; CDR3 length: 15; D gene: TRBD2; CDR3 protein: CASSLSQAGYNEQYF; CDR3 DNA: TGTGCCAGCAGTTTATCCCAAGCGGGATATAACGAGCAGTACTTC
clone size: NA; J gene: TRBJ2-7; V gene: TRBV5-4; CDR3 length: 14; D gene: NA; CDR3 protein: CASSLEPRSYEQYF; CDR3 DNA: TGTGCCAGCAGCTTGGAACCTAGGTCCTACGAGCAGTACTTC
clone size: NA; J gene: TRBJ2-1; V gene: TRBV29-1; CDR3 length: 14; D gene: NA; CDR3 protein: CSVTRRESYNEQFF; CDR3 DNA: TGCAGCGTTACTCGGAGGGAGTCCTACAATGAGCAGTTCTTC
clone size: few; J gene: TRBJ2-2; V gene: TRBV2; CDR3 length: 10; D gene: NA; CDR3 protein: CASMVGELFF; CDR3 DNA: TGTGCCAGCATGGTCGGGGAGCTGTTTTTT
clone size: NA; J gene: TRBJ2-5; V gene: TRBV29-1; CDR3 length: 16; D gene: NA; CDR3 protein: CSVEPRGPVYQETQYF; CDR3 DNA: TGCAGCGTTGAACCCCGCGGGCCAGTCTACCAAGAGACCCAGTACTTC
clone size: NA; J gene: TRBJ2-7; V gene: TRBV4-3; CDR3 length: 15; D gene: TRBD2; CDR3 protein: CASSGGLAGAWEQYF; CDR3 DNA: TGCGCCAGCAGCGGGGGACTAGCGGGAGCCTGGGAGCAGTACTTC
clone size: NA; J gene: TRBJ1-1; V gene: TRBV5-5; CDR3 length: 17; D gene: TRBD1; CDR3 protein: CASSLELTGVTNTEAFF; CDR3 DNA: TGTGCCAGCAGCTTGGAATTGACAGGGGTGACGAACACTGAAGCTTTCTTT
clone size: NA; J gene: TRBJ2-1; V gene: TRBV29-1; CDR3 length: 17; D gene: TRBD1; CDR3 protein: CSADRGGRVSSYNEQFF; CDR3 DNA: TGCAGCGCGGACAGGGGGGGGAGGGTGAGCTCCTACAATGAGCAGTTCTTC
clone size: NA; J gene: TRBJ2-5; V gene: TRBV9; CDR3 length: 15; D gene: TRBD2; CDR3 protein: CASSVWGGVQETQYF; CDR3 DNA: TGTGCCAGCAGCGTTTGGGGGGGAGTCCAAGAGACCCAGTACTTC
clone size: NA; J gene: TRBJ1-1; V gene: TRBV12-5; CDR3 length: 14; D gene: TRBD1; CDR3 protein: CASAKGQVNTEAFF; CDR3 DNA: TGTGCTAGTGCCAAAGGACAGGTGAACACTGAAGCTTTCTTT
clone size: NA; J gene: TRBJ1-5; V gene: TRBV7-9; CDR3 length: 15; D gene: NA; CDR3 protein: CASSLDLANNQPQHF; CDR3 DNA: TGTGCCAGCAGCTTAGACCTAGCAAACAATCAGCCCCAGCATTTT
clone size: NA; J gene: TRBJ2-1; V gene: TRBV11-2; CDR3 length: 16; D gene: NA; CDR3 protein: CASSLDRGLPYNEQFF; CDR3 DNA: TGTGCCAGCAGCTTAGACCGGGGCCTGCCGTACAATGAGCAGTTCTTC
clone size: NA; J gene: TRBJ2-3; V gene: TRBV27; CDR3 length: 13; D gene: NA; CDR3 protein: CASSKWGTDTQYF; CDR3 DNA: TGTGCCAGCAGCAAGTGGGGCACAGATACGCAGTATTTT
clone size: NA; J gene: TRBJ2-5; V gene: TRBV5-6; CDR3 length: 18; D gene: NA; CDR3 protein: CASSPPRVSGKLQETQYF; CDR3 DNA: TGTGCCAGCAGCCCACCTCGGGTTAGCGGCAAACTCCAAGAGACCCAGTACTTC
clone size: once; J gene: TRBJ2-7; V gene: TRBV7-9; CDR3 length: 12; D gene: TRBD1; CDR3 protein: CASSPGGYEQYF; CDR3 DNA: TGTGCCAGCAGCCCAGGGGGTTACGAGCAGTACTTC
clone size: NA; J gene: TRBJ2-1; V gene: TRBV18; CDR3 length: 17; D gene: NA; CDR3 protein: CASSPVLGLEATNEQFF; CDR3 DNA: TGTGCCAGCTCACCTGTGCTGGGGCTAGAGGCGACCAATGAGCAGTTCTTC
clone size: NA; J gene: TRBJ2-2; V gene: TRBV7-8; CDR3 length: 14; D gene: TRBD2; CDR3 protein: CASSFSGRPGELFF; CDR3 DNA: TGTGCCAGCAGCTTCAGCGGGAGGCCCGGGGAGCTGTTTTTT
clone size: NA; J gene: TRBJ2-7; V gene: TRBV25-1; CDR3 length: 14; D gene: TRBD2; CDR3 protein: CASSHHSGRNEQYF; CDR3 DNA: TGTGCCAGCAGTCACCATAGCGGGAGGAACGAGCAGTACTTC
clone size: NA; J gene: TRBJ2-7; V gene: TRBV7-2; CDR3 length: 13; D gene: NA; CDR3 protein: CASSGLDSYEQYF; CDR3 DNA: TGTGCCAGCAGCGGCCTAGACAGTTACGAGCAGTACTTC
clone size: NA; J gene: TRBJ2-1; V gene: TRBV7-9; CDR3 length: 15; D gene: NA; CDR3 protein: CASSQDWAAYNEQFF; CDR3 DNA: TGTGCCAGCAGCCAGGACTGGGCGGCGTACAATGAGCAGTTCTTC
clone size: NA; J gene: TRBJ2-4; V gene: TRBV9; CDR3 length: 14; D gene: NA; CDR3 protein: CASSVGYGKNIQYF; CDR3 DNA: TGTGCCAGCAGCGTAGGTTACGGCAAAAACATTCAGTACTTC
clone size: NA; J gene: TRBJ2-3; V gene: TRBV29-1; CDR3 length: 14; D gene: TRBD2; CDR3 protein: CSGELAGEVDTQYF; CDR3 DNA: TGCAGCGGCGAACTAGCGGGAGAGGTAGATACGCAGTATTTT
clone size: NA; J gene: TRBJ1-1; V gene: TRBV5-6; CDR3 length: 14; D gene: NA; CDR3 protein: CASSFGQFNTEAFF; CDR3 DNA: TGTGCCAGCAGCTTTGGACAGTTCAACACTGAAGCTTTCTTT